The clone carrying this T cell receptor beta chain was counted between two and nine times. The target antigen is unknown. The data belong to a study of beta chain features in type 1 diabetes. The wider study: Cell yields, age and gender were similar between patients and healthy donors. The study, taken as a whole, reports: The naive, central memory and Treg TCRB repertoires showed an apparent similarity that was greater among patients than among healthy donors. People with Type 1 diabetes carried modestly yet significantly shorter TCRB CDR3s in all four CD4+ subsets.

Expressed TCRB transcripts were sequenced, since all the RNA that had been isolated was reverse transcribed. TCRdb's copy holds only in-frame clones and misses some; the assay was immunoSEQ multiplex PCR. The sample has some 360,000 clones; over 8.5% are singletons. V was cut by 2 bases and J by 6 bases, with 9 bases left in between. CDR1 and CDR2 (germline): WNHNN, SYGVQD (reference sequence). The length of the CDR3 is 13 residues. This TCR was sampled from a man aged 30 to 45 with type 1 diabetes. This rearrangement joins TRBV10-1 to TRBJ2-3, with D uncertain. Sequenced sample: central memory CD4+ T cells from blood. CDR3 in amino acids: CASSEDVWDTQYF. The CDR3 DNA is TGCGCCAGCAGTGAGGATGTCTGGGATACGCAGTATTTT.